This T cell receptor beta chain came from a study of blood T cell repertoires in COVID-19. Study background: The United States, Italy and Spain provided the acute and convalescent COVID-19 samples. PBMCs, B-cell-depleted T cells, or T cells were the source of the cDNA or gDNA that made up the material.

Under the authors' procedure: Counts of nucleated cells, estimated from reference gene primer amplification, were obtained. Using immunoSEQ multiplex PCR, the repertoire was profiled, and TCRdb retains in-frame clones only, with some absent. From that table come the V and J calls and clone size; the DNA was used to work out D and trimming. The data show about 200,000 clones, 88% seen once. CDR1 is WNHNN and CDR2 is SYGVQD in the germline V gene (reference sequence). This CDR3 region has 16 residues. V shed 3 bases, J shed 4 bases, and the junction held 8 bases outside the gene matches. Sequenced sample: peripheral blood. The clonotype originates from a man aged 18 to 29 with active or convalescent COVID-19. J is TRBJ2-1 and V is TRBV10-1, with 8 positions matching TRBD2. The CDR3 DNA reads TGCGCCAGCAGTGATAGGAGGGCGGGGGGTTACAATGAGCAGTTCTTC. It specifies CASSDRRAGGYNEQFF.